The 31 T cell receptor beta chains below come from one sample, sequenced in a study of CD8 T cells in ankylosing spondylitis. TCRdb re-analysed the 5' RACE reads in MiXCR, keeping a single row per CDR3 protein. The sample carries hundreds of thousands of distinct CDR3 sequences, 20% recorded once. Input material: blood, either unsorted or a sorted T cell fraction (not recorded which). These receptor sequences come from a male donor with ankylosing spondylitis or in good health (not recorded which).

The genes are TRBV12-3 or TRBV12-4 and TRBJ2-7, with D perhaps matching TRBD1 (7 bases). The CDR3 is 14 residues long. The V gene lost 6 bases and the J gene lost 0 bases, with 12 bases spanning the gap. CDR3 in amino acids: CASSPGGSSYEQYF. The CDR3 DNA follows: TGTGCCAGCAGCCCAGGGGGGAGCTCCTACGAGCAGTACTTC.

The table lists this clonotype with a few counts. The chain links TRBV10-2 to TRBJ1-6, with D perhaps TRBD1 (5 bases). The germline gives CDR1 WSHSY, CDR2 SAAADI. The V gene lost 6 bases and the J gene lost 0 bases, with 18 bases spanning the gap. The CDR3 length is 18 residues. The CDR3 nucleotides are TGCGCCAGCAGGGGACCCGAGGCTCAGAGCTCCTATAATTCACCCCTCCACTTT. Residues: CASRGPEAQSSYNSPLHF.

This clonotype occurred a few times. V usage is TRBV12-3 or TRBV12-4 and J usage is TRBJ2-3, with 12 bases identical to TRBD2. Trimming cost V 5 bases and J 4 bases; bases outside gene matches: 10. The CDR3 extends over 17 amino acids. The CDR3 sequence is CASSEGLAGMEPDTQYF. The CDR3 bases are TGTGCCAGCAGTGAAGGACTAGCGGGGATGGAGCCAGATACGCAGTATTTT.

The DNA for the CDR3 is TGTGCCAGCAGTTCCCCAACCCGAGACGATATTCAGGGGGCTCCGGATACGCAGTATTTT. As protein: CASSSPTRDDIQGAPDTQYF. The chain carries TRBV28 and TRBJ2-3; 8 bases line up with TRBD1. Unmatched junction bases numbered 24, after V lost 4 bases and J lost 6 bases. This CDR3 is 20 amino acids long. The germline V gene encodes CDR1 MDHEN and CDR2 SYDVKM. The full variable domain, in which reference TRBV28 and TRBJ2-3 provide the parts outside the CDR3, is DVKVTQSSRYLVKRTGEKVFLECVQDMDHENMFWYRQDPGLGLRLIYFSYDVKMKEKGDIPEGYSVSREKKERFSLILESASTNQTSMYLCASSSPTRDDIQGAPDTQYFGPGTRLTVL.

J is TRBJ2-1 and V is TRBV29-1; D call uncertain. Looked up from germline, CDR1 is SQVTM and CDR2 is ANQGSEA. The V end was cut by 5 bases, the J end by 7 bases, with 15 bases between. The CDR3 length is 13 residues. The CDR3 DNA reads TGCAGCGTTAAACTTTGGACCCGAAATGAGCAGTTCTTC. Protein product: CSVKLWTRNEQFF.

The DNA of the CDR3 is TGCAGTCCTCAATTTCGGGCAGTCCAACTCCAAGAGACCCAGTACTTC. Translated, it gives CSPQFRAVQLQETQYF. The genes are TRBV20-1 and TRBJ2-5, with unresolved D. V dropped 8 bases and J dropped 1 base, with 23 bases sitting between them. This CDR3 comprises 16 residues. Germline-derived CDR1 and CDR2 are DFQATT and SNEGSKA (reference sequence).

The chain uses TRBV18 and TRBJ2-7, with D possibly being TRBD1 (6 bases). Trimming removed 2 bases from V and 4 bases from J, with 18 bases in between. This CDR3 is built from 16 residues. The germline V gene encodes CDR1 KGHSH and CDR2 LQKENI. This chain's CDR3 is CASSPDLGTSRYEQYF. In DNA, the CDR3 is TGTGCCAGCTCACCAGATCTCGGGACATCCCGTTACGAGCAGTACTTC.

J is TRBJ2-1 and V is TRBV6-4; 10 positions agree with TRBD2. After removal of 5 bases from V and 9 bases from J, the junction contained 7 bases not matched to a gene. The CDR3 covers 14 residues. CDR1 is MRHNA and CDR2 is SNTAGT in the germline V gene. The DNA of the CDR3 is TGTGCCAGCAGTTTGAGCGGGGGGGCGGCTGAGCAGTTCTTC. It encodes CASSLSGGAAEQFF.

The sample holds a few counts of this clonotype. The chain couples TRBV6-1 to TRBJ2-7, with D possibly TRBD1 on 6 matching bases. The germline gives CDR1 MNHNS, CDR2 SASEGT. The CDR3 extends over 13 amino acids. V shed 6 bases and J shed 1 base, with 10 bases lying between them. The CDR3 DNA follows: TGTGCCAGCAGGCGACAGGCTTCCTACGAGCAGTACTTC. It codes for CASRRQASYEQYF.

This clonotype was counted a few times. This chain joins TRBV10-3 and TRBJ2-7; TRBD2 might be the D (6 bases). The ends were cut back, 6 bases at V and 3 bases at J, with 18 bases in the middle. The germline CDR1 and CDR2 sequences are ENHRY and SYGVKD. The length of the CDR3 is 15 residues. CDR3 amino acids: CAISGAREVGYEQYF. In nucleotides, the CDR3 is TGTGCCATCAGCGGAGCCAGGGAGGTAGGCTACGAGCAGTACTTC.

This chain connects TRBV12-3 or TRBV12-4 to TRBJ2-5; the D call may be TRBD1 or TRBD2 (5 bases each). CDR3 size: 13 residues. The germline V and J ends were trimmed by 6 bases and 7 bases, with 15 bases remaining between them. CDR3 region: CASSLGTIRTQYF. The CDR3 DNA reads TGTGCCAGCAGCTTGGGGACCATCAGGACCCAGTACTTC.

The chain carries TRBV20-1 and TRBJ2-1; D is perhaps TRBD1 (5 bases). CDR1 and CDR2 (germline): DFQATT, SNEGSKA (reference sequence). The CDR3 has 16 amino acids. Between the trimmed V and J ends, which lost 0 bases and 0 bases, there was a span of 12 bases. CDR3 sequence (DNA): TGCAGTGCTAGAGATCCCACAGGCAGCTCCTACAATGAGCAGTTCTTC. Translation gives CSARDPTGSSYNEQFF.

This clonotype has a handful of counts. This chain joins TRBV29-1 and TRBJ2-7; D is perhaps TRBD1 (5 bases). CDR1 SQVTM and CDR2 ANQGSEA come from the germline V gene. The CDR3 has 12 amino acids. Trimming cost V 1 base and J 5 bases, with 9 bases left between them. The CDR3 is CSVEVDSHEQYF. The CDR3 DNA sequence: TGCAGCGTTGAAGTTGACAGCCACGAGCAGTACTTC.

The chain recombines TRBV20-1 with TRBJ2-7, with D hard to call. Trimming cost V 3 bases and J 4 bases, with 13 bases left between them. The germline CDR1 and CDR2 sequences are DFQATT and SNEGSKA (reference sequence). CDR3 length: 13 amino acids. The chain's CDR3 is CSASPPTEYEQYF. DNA of the CDR3: TGCAGTGCTAGTCCCCCCACAGAATACGAGCAGTACTTC.

This clonotype was seen once. The chain employs TRBV12-3 or TRBV12-4 and TRBJ2-5; 11 nucleotides align to TRBD1. This CDR3 spans 16 amino acids. V lost 4 bases and J lost 4; bases outside the gene matches: 8. Here the CDR3 DNA reads TGTGCCAGCAGTTCTTCCGGGACAGGGGGACGAGAGACCCAGTACTTC. This translates into CASSSSGTGGRETQYF.

The chain carries TRBV4-1 and TRBJ2-5; a weak D match, TRBD2 (6 bases). The length of the CDR3 is 15 residues. Germline lookup yields CDR1 MGHRA and CDR2 YSYEKL. V gave up 4 bases and J gave up 0 bases, with 12 bases separating them. The CDR3 DNA sequence: TGCGCCAGCAGCCTCGGGACTGAGTACCAAGAGACCCAGTACTTC. Translated: CASSLGTEYQETQYF.

This chain connects TRBV6-5 to TRBJ2-7; D is undetermined. Germline V lookup: CDR1 MNHEY, CDR2 SVGAGI. This CDR3 comprises 15 residues. Deletions cut 0 bases from V and 1 base from J, with 10 bases between. In DNA form, the CDR3 reads TGTGCCAGCAGTTACTCGGGCGACGGATCCTACGAGCAGTACTTC. Protein sequence: CASSYSGDGSYEQYF.

The genes are TRBV5-6 and TRBJ2-7; possible D gene TRBD1, 5 bases. CDR3 length: 13 residues. The germline V and J ends were trimmed by 0 bases and 4 bases, with 8 bases remaining between them. Per the germline V gene, CDR1 is SGHDT and CDR2 is YYEEEE. The CDR3 sequence is CASSLGQQYEQYF. For the CDR3, the DNA is TGTGCCAGCAGCTTGGGACAGCAGTACGAGCAGTACTTC.

This clonotype was seen ten or more times. The chain has TRBV11-2 and TRBJ1-1; D call uncertain. Germline V gives CDR1 SGHAT, CDR2 FQNNGV. V was cut by 2 bases and J by 8 bases, with 18 bases left in between. This CDR3 contains 15 residues. CDR3 coding DNA: TGTGCCAGCAGCTTATATTCCGGGAGGCAGTTGGAAGCTTTCTTT. It yields the protein CASSLYSGRQLEAFF.

The rearrangement uses TRBV27 and TRBJ2-6, with D possibly being TRBD1 (6 bases). V lost 5 bases and J 2 bases, leaving 16 bases between the germline ends. CDR3 size: 17 residues. Germline-derived CDR1 and CDR2 are MNHEY and SMNVEV (reference sequence). Here the CDR3 DNA reads TGTGCCAGCAGTACCCACCGGGACACGACTGGGGCCAACGTCCTGACTTTC. Translating gives CASSTHRDTTGANVLTF. Full variable domain (rest looked up from reference TRBV27 and TRBJ2-6): EAQVTQNPRYLITVTGKKLTVTCSQNMNHEYMSWYRQDPGLGLRQIYYSMNVEVTDKGDVPEGYKVSRKEKRNFPLILESPSPNQTSLYFCASSTHRDTTGANVLTFGAGSRLTVL.

This clonotype has more than one count but fewer than ten. The rearrangement uses TRBV5-1 and TRBJ1-6; no clear D. Trimming cost V 0 bases and J 8 bases, with 6 bases left between them. This CDR3 contains 13 residues. CDR1 is SGHRS and CDR2 is YFSETQ in the germline V gene. The CDR3 reads CASSLESYSPLHF. CDR3 DNA: TGCGCCAGCAGCTTGGAGAGCTATTCACCCCTCCACTTT.

This clonotype was observed a handful of times. This chain links TRBV12-3 or TRBV12-4 with TRBJ2-5; perhaps D is TRBD1 or TRBD2 (5 bases each). CDR3 length: 14 amino acids. V was clipped by 5 bases and J by 1 base, with 11 bases between them. CDR3: CASSIGTLQETQYF. The CDR3 DNA is TGTGCCAGCAGTATCGGGACCCTCCAAGAGACCCAGTACTTC.

V is TRBV29-1 and J is TRBJ2-1; D gene ambiguous. Trimming pared 2 bases from V and 9 bases from J, leaving 8 bases between. Per germline, CDR1 SQVTM and CDR2 ANQGSEA. This CDR3 comprises 11 residues. This CDR3 is CSVERVGEQFF. The DNA for the CDR3 is TGCAGCGTTGAAAGAGTAGGTGAGCAGTTCTTC.

The chain employs TRBV30 and TRBJ2-7; D ambiguous. The CDR3 totals 14 residues. The V gene's germline CDR1 is GTSNPN and CDR2 SVGIG (reference sequence). V lost 1 base to trimming and J lost 5 bases, with 15 bases between them. CDR3 loop: CAWSGMWGKDEQYF. For the CDR3, the DNA is TGTGCCTGGAGTGGGATGTGGGGTAAGGACGAGCAGTACTTC.

The J gene is TRBJ1-2, the V gene TRBV10-3, with D maybe TRBD1 (5 bases). Trimming took off 0 bases at V and 8 bases at J, with 13 bases between the two ends. Per germline, CDR1 ENHRY and CDR2 SYGVKD. CDR3 size: 14 residues. The CDR3: CAISESIGVEGYTF. CDR3 coding DNA: TGTGCCATCAGTGAGTCGATAGGGGTAGAAGGCTACACCTTC.

The CDR3: CASRETGGYEQYF. The CDR3 DNA reads TGTGCCAGCAGAGAAACAGGGGGCTACGAGCAGTACTTC. The chain is built from TRBV11-2 and TRBJ2-7, with 8 bases identical to TRBD1. V trimming: 6 bases; J trimming: 3 bases; junction bases outside the gene matches: 4. CDR3 length: 13 amino acids. CDR1 SGHAT and CDR2 FQNNGV come from the germline V gene.

The J gene is TRBJ1-1, the V gene TRBV20-1; 9 bases are shared with TRBD1. The CDR3 totals 13 residues. V lost 2 bases and J lost 3; bases outside the gene matches: 1. Germline V gives CDR1 DFQATT, CDR2 SNEGSKA (reference sequence). The CDR3 is CSARWTGDTEAFF. The CDR3 DNA sequence: TGCAGTGCTAGATGGACAGGGGACACTGAAGCTTTCTTT.

The chain combines TRBV5-1 with TRBJ2-5, with 8 bases lining up with TRBD2. Germline V gene sequence: CDR1 SGHRS, CDR2 YFSETQ. CDR3 length: 15 residues. Germline trimming cut 4 bases from V and 4 bases from J; bases unmatched to any gene: 9. In DNA form, the CDR3 reads TGCGCCAGCAGCCTCTCCGGGGGGGCCCTAGAGACCCAGTACTTC. Amino acid sequence: CASSLSGGALETQYF.

V is TRBV12-3 or TRBV12-4 and J is TRBJ1-2; D gene ambiguous. CDR3 length: 13 amino acids. V was pared by 2 bases and J by 5 bases, with 9 bases between. The CDR3: CASSLSDGYGYTF. CDR3 bases: TGTGCCAGCAGTTTAAGCGATGGGTATGGCTACACCTTC.

The CDR3 loop reads CASSLVSDTGELFF. The DNA for the CDR3 is TGTGCCAGCAGCTTGGTTTCAGACACCGGGGAGCTGTTTTTT. The chain joins TRBV5-4 to TRBJ2-2; no reliable D call. This CDR3 comprises 14 residues. V was trimmed by 0 bases and J by 3 bases, leaving 6 bases between them. Germline V lookup: CDR1 SGHNT, CDR2 YYREEE (reference sequence).

V usage is TRBV12-3 or TRBV12-4 and J usage is TRBJ2-7; TRBD2 agrees at 10 bases. There are 14 residues in the CDR3. The junction had 6 bases not matched to a gene; V was cut back by 7 bases and J by 3 bases. The CDR3 sequence is CASTFGLADYEQYF. Written as DNA, the CDR3 is TGTGCCAGCACCTTCGGACTAGCGGACTACGAGCAGTACTTC.